This T cell receptor beta chain came from a study of T cells after yellow fever vaccination. V lost 0 bases and J lost 2, with 10 bases in between. The CDR3 runs 15 residues. CDR1 SGHRS and CDR2 YFSETQ come from the germline V gene. TCRdb reprocessed the 5' RACE reads with MiXCR, giving one entry per CDR3 protein. The sample carries roughly 250,000 distinct CDR3 sequences, over 10% recorded once. V usage is TRBV5-1 and J usage is TRBJ2-3; no definite D call. This receptor was taken from a man between 25 and 39 years old who received the YFV17D yellow fever vaccine. The starting material was CD4+ T cells sorted from PBMCs, obtained 45 days after the yellow fever booster vaccination. The CDR3 here is CASSLEQLNTDTQYF. Here the CDR3 DNA reads TGCGCCAGCAGCTTGGAACAGCTAAACACAGATACGCAGTATTTT.